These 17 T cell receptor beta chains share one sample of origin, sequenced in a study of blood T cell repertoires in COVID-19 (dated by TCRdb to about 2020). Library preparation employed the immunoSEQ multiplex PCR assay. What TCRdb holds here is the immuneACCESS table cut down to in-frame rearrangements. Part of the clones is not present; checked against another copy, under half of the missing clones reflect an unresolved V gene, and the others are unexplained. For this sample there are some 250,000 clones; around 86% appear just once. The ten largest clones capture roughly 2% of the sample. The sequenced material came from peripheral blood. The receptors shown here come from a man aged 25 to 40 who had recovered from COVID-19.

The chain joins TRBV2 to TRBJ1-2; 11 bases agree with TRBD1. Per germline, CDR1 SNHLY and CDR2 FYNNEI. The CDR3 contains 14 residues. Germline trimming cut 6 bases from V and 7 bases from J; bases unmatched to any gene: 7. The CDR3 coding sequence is TGTGCCAGCAGGAGCGGACAGGGGGCCGGTGGCTACACCTTC. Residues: CASRSGQGAGGYTF.

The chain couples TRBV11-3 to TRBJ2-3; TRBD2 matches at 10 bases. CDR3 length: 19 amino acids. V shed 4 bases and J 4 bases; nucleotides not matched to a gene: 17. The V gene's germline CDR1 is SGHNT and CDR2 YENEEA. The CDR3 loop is CASSSRSGTSESPPDTQYF. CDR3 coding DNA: TGTGCCAGCAGCTCCCGGTCGGGGACTAGCGAGTCCCCGCCAGATACGCAGTATTTT.

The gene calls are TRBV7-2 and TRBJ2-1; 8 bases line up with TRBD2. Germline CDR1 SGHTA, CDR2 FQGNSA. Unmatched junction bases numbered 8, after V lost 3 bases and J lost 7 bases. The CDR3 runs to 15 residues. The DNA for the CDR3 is TGTGCCAGCAGCTTGGGTAGCGGGACAAATAATGAGCAGTTCTTC. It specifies CASSLGSGTNNEQFF.

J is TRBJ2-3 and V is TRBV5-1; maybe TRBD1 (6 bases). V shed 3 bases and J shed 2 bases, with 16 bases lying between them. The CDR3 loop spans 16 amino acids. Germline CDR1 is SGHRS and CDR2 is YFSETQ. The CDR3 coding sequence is TGCGCCAGCAGCTGGTCGTCGGGACAAAACACAGATACGCAGTATTTT. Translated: CASSWSSGQNTDTQYF.

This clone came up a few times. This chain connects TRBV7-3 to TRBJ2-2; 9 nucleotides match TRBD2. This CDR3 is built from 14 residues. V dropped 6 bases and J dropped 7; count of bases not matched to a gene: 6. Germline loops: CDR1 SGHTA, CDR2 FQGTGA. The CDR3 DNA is TGTGCCAGCAGGGATAGCGGGGGAGGCGGGGAGCTGTTTTTT. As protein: CASRDSGGGGELFF.

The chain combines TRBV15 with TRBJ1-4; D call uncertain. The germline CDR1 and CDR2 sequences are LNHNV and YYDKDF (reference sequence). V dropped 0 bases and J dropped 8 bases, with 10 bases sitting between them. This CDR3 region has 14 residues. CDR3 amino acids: CATSRDNSVEKLFF. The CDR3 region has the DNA TGTGCCACCAGCAGAGATAATTCCGTCGAAAAACTGTTTTTT.

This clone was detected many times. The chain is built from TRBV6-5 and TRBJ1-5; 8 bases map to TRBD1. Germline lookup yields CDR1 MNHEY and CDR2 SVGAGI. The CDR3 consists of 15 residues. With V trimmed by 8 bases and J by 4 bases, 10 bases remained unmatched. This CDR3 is CASLTGADFNQPQHF. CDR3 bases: TGTGCCAGCCTGACAGGGGCTGATTTTAATCAGCCCCAGCATTTT.

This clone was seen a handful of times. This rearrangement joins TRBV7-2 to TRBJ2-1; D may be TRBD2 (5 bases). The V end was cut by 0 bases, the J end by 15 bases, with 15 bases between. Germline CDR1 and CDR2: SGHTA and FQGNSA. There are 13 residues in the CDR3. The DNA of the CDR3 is TGTGCCAGCAGCTTAGCGGAGGTGACTTTAATGTTCTTC. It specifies CASSLAEVTLMFF.

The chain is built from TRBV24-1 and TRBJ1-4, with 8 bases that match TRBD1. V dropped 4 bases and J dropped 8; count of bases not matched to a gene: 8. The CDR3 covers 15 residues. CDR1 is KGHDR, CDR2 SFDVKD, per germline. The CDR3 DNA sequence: TGTGCCACCAGTGAGATGACAGGGGCGGGGGAAAAACTGTTTTTT. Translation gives CATSEMTGAGEKLFF.

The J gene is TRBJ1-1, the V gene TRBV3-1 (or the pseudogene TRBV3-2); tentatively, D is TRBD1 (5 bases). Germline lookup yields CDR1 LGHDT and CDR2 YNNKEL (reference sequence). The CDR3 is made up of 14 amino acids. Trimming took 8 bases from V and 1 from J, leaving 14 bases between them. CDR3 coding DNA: TGTGCCAGCGCGACAGCTACTGCGAACACTGAAGCTTTCTTT. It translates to CASATATANTEAFF.

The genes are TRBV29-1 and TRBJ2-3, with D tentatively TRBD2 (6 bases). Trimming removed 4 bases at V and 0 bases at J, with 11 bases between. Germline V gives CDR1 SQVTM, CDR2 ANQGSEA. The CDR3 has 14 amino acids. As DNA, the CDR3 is TGCAGCGTTGCTACTAGCAGCAGCACAGATACGCAGTATTTT. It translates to CSVATSSSTDTQYF.

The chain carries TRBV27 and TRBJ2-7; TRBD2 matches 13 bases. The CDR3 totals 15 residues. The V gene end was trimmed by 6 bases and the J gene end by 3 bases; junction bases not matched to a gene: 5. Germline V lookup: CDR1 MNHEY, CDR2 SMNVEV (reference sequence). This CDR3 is CASRRTSGGHYEQYF. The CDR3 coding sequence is TGTGCCAGCAGACGGACTAGCGGGGGACACTACGAGCAGTACTTC.

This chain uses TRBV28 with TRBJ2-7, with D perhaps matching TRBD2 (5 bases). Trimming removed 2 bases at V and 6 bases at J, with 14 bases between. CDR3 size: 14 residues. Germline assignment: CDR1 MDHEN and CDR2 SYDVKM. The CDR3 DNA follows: TGTGCCAGCAGTTTAGTACCGACGGGGTCCGAGCAGTACGTC. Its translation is CASSLVPTGSEQYV.

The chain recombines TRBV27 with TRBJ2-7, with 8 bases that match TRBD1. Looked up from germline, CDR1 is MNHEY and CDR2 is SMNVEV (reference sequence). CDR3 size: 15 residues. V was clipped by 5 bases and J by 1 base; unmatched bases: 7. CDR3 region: CASSPDDRGSYEQYF. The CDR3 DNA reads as TGTGCCAGCAGTCCGGATGACAGGGGTTCCTACGAGCAGTACTTC.

For the CDR3, the DNA is TGTGCCAGCAGTACCCAGAGCGCCGGGACCCAGTACTTC. Translation: CASSTQSAGTQYF. The chain is built from TRBV27 and TRBJ2-5; D is undetermined. Trimming cost V 5 bases and J 7 bases, with 14 bases left between them. Germline V gives CDR1 MNHEY, CDR2 SMNVEV (reference sequence). The CDR3 is 13 amino acids.

The CDR3 bases are TGTGCCAGCGGCAGGGGGCCCACAGATACGCAGTATTTT. This translates into CASGRGPTDTQYF. The chain couples TRBV2 to TRBJ2-3; 8 bases agree with TRBD1. Germline V lookup: CDR1 SNHLY, CDR2 FYNNEI. Germline trimming cut 8 bases from V and 2 bases from J; bases unmatched to any gene: 3. The CDR3 contains 13 residues.

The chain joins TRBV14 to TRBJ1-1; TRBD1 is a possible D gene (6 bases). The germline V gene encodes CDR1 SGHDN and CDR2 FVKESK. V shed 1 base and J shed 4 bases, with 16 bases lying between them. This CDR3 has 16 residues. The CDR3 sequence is CASSQGRTGRSTEAFF. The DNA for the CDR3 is TGTGCCAGCAGCCAAGGCCGAACAGGGCGGAGCACTGAAGCTTTCTTT.